The rows below give T cell receptor beta chains drawn from one sample of a study of blood T cell repertoires in COVID-19. The assay was immunoSEQ multiplex PCR, and TCRdb's table has in-frame clones only and misses some. The sample lists around 340,000 clones, less than 90% occurring once. Sequencing input: peripheral blood. The source is a woman aged 60-75 years with COVID-19, enrolled during active disease. Each CDR3 is given with its conserved first and last residue. The order of the fields is V gene, J gene, CDR3 protein.

V gene: TRBV3-1/TRBV3-2
J gene: TRBJ1-2
CDR3 protein: CASSQDSMGQLNYGYTF

V gene: TRBV5-1
J gene: TRBJ1-3
CDR3 protein: CASSLGPQGTSGNTIYF

V gene: TRBV7-9
J gene: TRBJ1-6
CDR3 protein: CASSSQGNSPLHF

V gene: TRBV21-1
J gene: TRBJ1-4
CDR3 protein: CASSKNRRSRDQKLFF

V gene: TRBV12-5
J gene: TRBJ2-7
CDR3 protein: CASAPPRGTSYEQYF

V gene: TRBV5-1
J gene: TRBJ2-1
CDR3 protein: CASEPGLAGGPLNNEQFF

V gene: TRBV11-1
J gene: TRBJ1-1
CDR3 protein: CASSLGTGNTEAFF

V gene: TRBV7-9
J gene: TRBJ1-1
CDR3 protein: CASKRDSSNTEAFF

V gene: TRBV7-2
J gene: TRBJ1-2
CDR3 protein: CASSLAGQGYGYTF

V gene: TRBV4-1
J gene: TRBJ2-2
CDR3 protein: CASSQAKNTGELFF

V gene: TRBV5-6
J gene: TRBJ2-7
CDR3 protein: CASSLWDSSYEQYF

V gene: TRBV4-2
J gene: TRBJ2-7
CDR3 protein: CASSQGAGGPEYEQYF

V gene: TRBV29-1
J gene: TRBJ1-5
CDR3 protein: CSVGGGGQPQHF

V gene: TRBV5-1
J gene: TRBJ1-1
CDR3 protein: CASSSQGNTEAFF

V gene: TRBV9
J gene: TRBJ2-5
CDR3 protein: CASSVEGQGWKETQYF

V gene: TRBV11-2
J gene: TRBJ2-4
CDR3 protein: CASSFVGDRGNIQYF

V gene: TRBV2
J gene: TRBJ1-3
CDR3 protein: CASTLRWDRGLSGNTIYF

V gene: TRBV7-6
J gene: TRBJ2-7
CDR3 protein: CASSLAPSGGYEQYF

V gene: TRBV9
J gene: TRBJ2-2
CDR3 protein: CASSPSGTSTTGELFF

V gene: TRBV4-1
J gene: TRBJ2-5
CDR3 protein: CASSQVPDSLETQYF

V gene: TRBV10-3
J gene: TRBJ2-5
CDR3 protein: CAISESTTEQETQYF

V gene: TRBV30
J gene: TRBJ1-6
CDR3 protein: CAWRWGGRDNSPLHF

V gene: TRBV30
J gene: TRBJ1-2
CDR3 protein: CAWSVGGDGTSYTF

V gene: TRBV7-9
J gene: TRBJ1-1
CDR3 protein: CASSERQGKNTEAFF

V gene: TRBV5-1
J gene: TRBJ2-5
CDR3 protein: CASSPSGGPETQYF

V gene: TRBV5-5
J gene: TRBJ1-1
CDR3 protein: CASSFDRGWTEAFF

V gene: TRBV2
J gene: TRBJ2-5
CDR3 protein: CATTAMVAGGYQETQYF

V gene: TRBV7-3
J gene: TRBJ2-7
CDR3 protein: CASSPEGAVRVEQYF